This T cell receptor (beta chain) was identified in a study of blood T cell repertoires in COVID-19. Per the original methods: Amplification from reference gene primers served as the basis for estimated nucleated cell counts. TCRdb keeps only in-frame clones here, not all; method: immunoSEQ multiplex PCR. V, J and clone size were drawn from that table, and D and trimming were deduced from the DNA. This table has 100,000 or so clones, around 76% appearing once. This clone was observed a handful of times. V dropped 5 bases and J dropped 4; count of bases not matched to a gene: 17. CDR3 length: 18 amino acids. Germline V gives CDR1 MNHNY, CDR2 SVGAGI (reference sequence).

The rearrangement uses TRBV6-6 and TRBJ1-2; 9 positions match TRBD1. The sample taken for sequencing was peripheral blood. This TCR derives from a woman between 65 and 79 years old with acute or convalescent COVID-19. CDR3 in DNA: TGTGCCAGCAGTCCCCGGGGACAGGGAGATAACTTCGGCTATGGCTACACCTTC. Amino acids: CASSPRGQGDNFGYGYTF.